The 15 T cell receptor beta chains listed next were all sequenced from one sample in a study of response to subunit inactivated influenza vaccine. One entry per CDR3 protein, called by TCRdb with MiXCR from the RT-PCR reads. The sample includes about 530,000 distinct CDR3 sequences, approximately 12% of them seen just once. This material consisted of PBMCs from blood, taken about 40 days after vaccination. These receptors were obtained from a man aged 50-60 years who received an inactivated influenza vaccine.

With respect to this clonotype: A much larger clone sits a single nucleotide away, making a read error possible. J is TRBJ1-4 and V is TRBV12-3 or TRBV12-4; D call uncertain. The CDR3 consists of 12 residues. The CDR3 spells CSSSFVSEKLFF. DNA for the CDR3: TGTTCCAGCAGTTTTGTCAGTGAAAAACTGTTTTTT.

The chain recombines TRBV7-2 with TRBJ2-7; 7 bases match TRBD2. The trim removed 4 bases at V and 6 bases at J, leaving 6 bases unmatched. Germline-derived CDR1 and CDR2 are SGHTA and FQGNSA. The CDR3 covers 13 residues. The CDR3 protein is CASSSGAGFEQYF. In nucleotides, the CDR3 is TGTGCCAGCAGCTCGGGAGCGGGGTTCGAGCAGTACTTC.

This chain joins TRBV7-8 and TRBJ2-1; D might be TRBD2 (6 bases). Germline loops: CDR1 SGHVS, CDR2 FQNEAQ. CDR3 size: 15 residues. V lost 5 bases, J lost 3 bases, and 14 bases lay in between. The chain's CDR3 is CASSPPGVDYNEQFF. DNA for the CDR3: TGTGCCAGCAGCCCCCCGGGGGTCGACTACAATGAGCAGTTCTTC. Looking up the rest from reference TRBV7-8 and TRBJ2-1 gives the full variable domain: GAGVSQSPRYKVAKRGQDVALRCDPISGHVSLFWYQQALGQGPEFLTYFQNEAQLDKSGLPSDRFFAERPEGSVSTLKIQRTQQEDSAVYLCASSPPGVDYNEQFFGPGTRLTVL.

The V and J genes are TRBV5-1 and TRBJ1-2, with D possibly TRBD1 on 6 matching bases. Trimming removed 5 bases from V and 4 bases from J, with 15 bases in between. Germline values: CDR1 SGHRS, CDR2 YFSETQ. The CDR3 consists of 14 residues. CDR3 DNA sequence: TGCGCCAGCAGACCAGCCGACAGGCCCTATGGCTACACCTTC. Translating gives CASRPADRPYGYTF.

V usage is TRBV28 and J usage is TRBJ2-7, with D hard to call. CDR1 and CDR2 (germline): MDHEN, SYDVKM. V lost 5 bases and J 0 bases, leaving 17 bases between the germline ends. The CDR3 covers 16 residues. The CDR3 bases are TGTGCCAGCAGTCCCCTCCGGACCGATGACTCCTACGAGCAGTACTTC. Its translation is CASSPLRTDDSYEQYF.

The chain combines TRBV5-1 with TRBJ2-4; D is uncertain. V was trimmed by 0 bases and J by 8 bases, leaving 9 bases between them. CDR1 is SGHRS and CDR2 is YFSETQ in the germline V gene. The CDR3 is 13 residues long. CDR3 in amino acids: CASSLGLVDIQYF. Here the CDR3 DNA reads TGCGCCAGCAGCTTGGGTCTCGTAGACATTCAGTACTTC. The full variable domain, its missing parts supplied by reference TRBV5-1 and TRBJ2-4, is KAGVTQTPRYLIKTRGQQVTLSCSPISGHRSVSWYQQTPGQGLQFLFEYFSETQRNKGNFPGRFSGRQFSNSRSEMNVSTLELGDSALYLCASSLGLVDIQYFGAGTRLSVL.

A few counts support this clonotype. The CDR3 coding sequence is TGCAGTGCTAGAGATCGAACAGACCAAGAGACCCAGTACTTC. Protein product: CSARDRTDQETQYF. The chain has TRBV20-1 and TRBJ2-5; no reliable D call. Germline lookup yields CDR1 DFQATT and CDR2 SNEGSKA (reference sequence). The V and J ends lost 0 bases and 0 bases respectively, with 8 bases between them. This CDR3 comprises 14 residues.

There are a few counts of this clonotype. The CDR3 region is CSYDSPGEQFF. The CDR3 DNA reads TGCAGTTACGACAGCCCCGGGGAGCAGTTCTTC. The V call is TRBV20-1, the J call TRBJ2-1, with D maybe TRBD1 (5 bases). Germline CDR1 reads DFQATT; CDR2 reads SNEGSKA (reference sequence). This CDR3 region has 11 residues. V shed 8 bases and J shed 10 bases, with 15 bases lying between them.

CDR3 sequence reads: CASRNAGRYNEQFF. The CDR3, as DNA: TGTGCCAGCAGGAACGCCGGGCGTTACAATGAGCAGTTCTTC. The gene calls are TRBV7-2 and TRBJ2-1; D remains ambiguous. The CDR3 extends over 14 amino acids. V gave up 6 bases and J gave up 4 bases, with 13 bases separating them. From germline, CDR1 is SGHTA and CDR2 FQGNSA.

There are many counts of this clonotype. The chain has TRBV29-1 and TRBJ2-1; TRBD2 might be the D (5 bases). This CDR3 comprises 15 residues. V was cut by 4 bases and J by 3 bases, with 16 bases left in between. Germline lookup yields CDR1 SQVTM and CDR2 ANQGSEA. The CDR3 DNA sequence: TGCAGCGTTGGATCCGCGCGTGGACTCTACAATGAGCAGTTCTTC. Protein product: CSVGSARGLYNEQFF.

In this sample, this clonotype turned up a few times. This chain connects TRBV5-1 to TRBJ1-2, with 7 positions matching TRBD1. The CDR3 is 17 residues long. The germline CDR1 and CDR2 sequences are SGHRS and YFSETQ. V lost 0 bases and J lost 0; bases outside the gene matches: 8. The CDR3 loop reads CASSLEGHTGANYGYTF. The CDR3 DNA is TGCGCCAGCAGCTTGGAAGGACATACAGGGGCTAACTATGGCTACACCTTC.

This clonotype was observed a handful of times. This chain uses TRBV5-1 with TRBJ2-1, with D unclear. Per germline, CDR1 SGHRS and CDR2 YFSETQ. With 0 bases removed from V and 2 bases from J, the gap between germline ends came to 9 bases. CDR3 length equals 15 residues. CDR3 nucleotide sequence: TGCGCCAGCAGCTTGGATGGCCCCGCCTACAATGAGCAGTTCTTC. This codes for CASSLDGPAYNEQFF. The variable domain in full, completed from reference TRBV5-1 and TRBJ2-1, reads KAGVTQTPRYLIKTRGQQVTLSCSPISGHRSVSWYQQTPGQGLQFLFEYFSETQRNKGNFPGRFSGRQFSNSRSEMNVSTLELGDSALYLCASSLDGPAYNEQFFGPGTRLTVL.

The rearrangement uses TRBV7-2 and TRBJ2-4; D is ambiguous. Per germline, CDR1 SGHTA and CDR2 FQGNSA. CDR3 length: 15 amino acids. Trimming stripped 1 base from V and 9 bases from J, with 16 bases between. The DNA of the CDR3 is TGTGCCAGCAGCTTAGTGAGAGTGCCCAGATCCATTCAGTACTTC. The encoded protein is CASSLVRVPRSIQYF.

V gene TRBV28 combines with J gene TRBJ2-7, with 8 bases that match TRBD1. The CDR3 is made up of 16 amino acids. The V gene's germline CDR1 is MDHEN and CDR2 SYDVKM. V was pared by 4 bases and J by 3 bases, with 11 bases of the junction left unmatched. The DNA for the CDR3 is TGTGCCAGCAGTTACTATTCCAGGGGGCGCGACTACGAGCAGTACTTC. Amino acids: CASSYYSRGRDYEQYF.

This clonotype appeared a few times. The chain recombines TRBV5-1 with TRBJ2-3, with 13 bases identical to TRBD2. V lost 4 bases and J lost 2; bases outside the gene matches: 4. The CDR3 contains 16 residues. The germline V gene encodes CDR1 SGHRS and CDR2 YFSETQ. In DNA form, the CDR3 reads TGCGCCAGCAGCACGGGACTAGCGGGGAACACAGATACGCAGTATTTT. Translated: CASSTGLAGNTDTQYF.